This T cell receptor (beta chain) was sequenced during a study of T-cell memory formation after mild COVID-19. About the research overall: Clusters were largely donor specific.

A note on this clonotype: Its antigen is not known.

The germline V gene encodes CDR1 SGHTA and CDR2 FQGNSA. V shed 3 bases, J shed 10 bases, and the junction held 4 bases outside the gene matches. This CDR3 has 12 amino acids. Researchers used 5'RACE with constant-segment primers to make TCR alpha and TCR beta cDNA libraries that carry sample barcodes and UMIs. TCRdb ran MiXCR on the 5' RACE reads and lists one entry per CDR3 protein. The sample comprises 400,000 or so distinct CDR3 sequences, 15% to 25% of which are singletons, and 8.4% rests with the top ten. Overall study results and limits: Contracting clones localized mainly to CM and EM when CD4+ and mainly to EMRA when CD8+. The study found balanced CD4/CD8 in clones contracting day 15 to 85 and a CD4+ lean in later expanders.

The chain combines TRBV7-2 with TRBJ1-1, with 8 bases identical to TRBD1. Sequencing was done on a sample of PBMCs or a T cell subset sorted from them (not recorded which). The sequence was collected from an adult woman who had mild COVID-19 (a few samples of this study predate the infection). Cell type and time point are not known. The DNA for the CDR3 is TGTGCCAGCAGCTTGATCGGGACAGGAGCTTTCTTT. Translation: CASSLIGTGAFF.